One and the same sample provided the 22 T cell receptor beta chains below, sequenced in a study of cytomegalovirus exposure and HLA in healthy donors. The study ran its PCR with 60 Vbeta and 13 Jbeta primers. Assay: immunoSEQ multiplex PCR; the TCRdb copy retains only in-frame clones and omits some. The sample has fewer than 60,000 clones; the top ten hold 9% to 15%. The material sequenced was PBMCs. The receptors stem from a woman in her thirties in good health and CMV-seropositive.

This chain links TRBV5-1 with TRBJ1-2, with D uncertain. This CDR3 is built from 14 residues. Germline V CDR1 and CDR2: SGHRS, YFSETQ. V was trimmed by 0 bases and J by 2 bases, leaving 8 bases between them. DNA for the CDR3: TGCGCCAGCAGCTTGGACACTACAAACTATGGCTACACCTTC. As protein: CASSLDTTNYGYTF.

This sequence joins TRBV28 and TRBJ1-1, with unresolved D. Germline V gene sequence: CDR1 MDHEN, CDR2 SYDVKM. The CDR3 consists of 12 residues. With 4 bases removed from V and 0 bases from J, the gap between germline ends came to 3 bases. This chain's CDR3 is CASSSMNTEAFF. The CDR3 nucleotides read TGTGCCAGCAGTTCAATGAACACTGAAGCTTTCTTT.

The rearrangement links TRBV5-4 to TRBJ2-2, with D possibly being TRBD2 (5 bases). The germline V gene has CDR1 SGHNT and CDR2 YYREEE (reference sequence). CDR3 length equals 16 residues. Trimming stripped 0 bases from V and 3 bases from J, with 12 bases between. The CDR3 DNA is TGTGCCAGCAGCTTGGGTCGGGGTTCGGACACCGGGGAGCTGTTTTTT. It translates to CASSLGRGSDTGELFF. Combining the CDR3 with reference TRBV5-4 and TRBJ2-2 gives the whole variable domain ETGVTQSPTHLIKTRGQQVTLRCSSQSGHNTVSWYQQALGQGPQFIFQYYREEENGRGNFPPRFSGLQFPNYSSELNVNALELDDSALYLCASSLGRGSDTGELFFGEGSRLTVL.

This chain links TRBV28 with TRBJ2-2; TRBD2 agrees at 11 bases. The trim removed 4 bases at V and 1 base at J, leaving 8 bases unmatched. The CDR3 is made up of 18 amino acids. Germline CDR1 reads MDHEN; CDR2 reads SYDVKM. In DNA form, the CDR3 reads TGTGCCAGCAGTTCAGTTCCGGGACTAGCGGTGAACACCGGGGAGCTGTTTTTT. Residues: CASSSVPGLAVNTGELFF.

J is TRBJ1-1 and V is TRBV25-1; D unclear. The germline V gene encodes CDR1 MGHDK and CDR2 SYGVNS. The CDR3 totals 16 residues. Trimming pared 4 bases from V and 2 bases from J, leaving 17 bases between. The CDR3 DNA sequence: TGTGCCAGCAGTGGGAGGGAAGCCCCCTTTAACACTGAAGCTTTCTTT. Residues: CASSGREAPFNTEAFF.

The V gene is TRBV19, the J gene TRBJ1-2; D is ambiguous. The ends were cut back, 3 bases at V and 4 bases at J, with 18 bases in the middle. The CDR3 contains 16 residues. CDR1 is LNHDA, CDR2 SQIVND, per germline (reference sequence). CDR3 protein: CASSISAGERVYGYTF. The CDR3 nucleotides read TGTGCCAGTAGTATTTCGGCCGGGGAAAGAGTCTATGGCTACACCTTC.

This chain joins TRBV5-1 and TRBJ2-1; 7 bases are a match to TRBD1. The V segment lost 4 bases and the J segment 2 bases; nucleotides outside the gene matches: 6. The CDR3 extends over 15 amino acids. Germline V gives CDR1 SGHRS, CDR2 YFSETQ. The CDR3 loop reads CASSLRQGPYNEQFF. In DNA, the CDR3 is TGCGCCAGCAGCCTTCGACAGGGTCCCTACAATGAGCAGTTCTTC.

The rearrangement uses TRBV5-1 and TRBJ1-1, with D possibly matching TRBD1 (6 bases). Deletions cut 1 base from V and 3 bases from J, with 16 bases between. The CDR3 has 16 residues. Germline CDR1 and CDR2: SGHRS and YFSETQ. CDR3 loop: CASSLSTTGPHTEAFF. The CDR3 DNA reads as TGCGCCAGCAGCTTGTCGACTACAGGGCCCCACACTGAAGCTTTCTTT.

This chain connects TRBV15 to TRBJ2-6; weak D call: TRBD2 (6 bases). The CDR3 loop spans 16 amino acids. CDR1 LNHNV and CDR2 YYDKDF come from the germline V gene (reference sequence). The V end was cut by 2 bases, the J end by 0 bases, with 8 bases between. CDR3 residues: CATSRFGSSGANVLTF. CDR3 DNA: TGTGCCACCAGCAGATTCGGGAGCTCTGGGGCCAACGTCCTGACTTTC.

The V gene is TRBV30, the J gene TRBJ1-1; a weak D match, TRBD1 (6 bases). CDR1 and CDR2 (germline): GTSNPN, SVGIG (reference sequence). V dropped 0 bases and J dropped 1 base, with 24 bases sitting between them. The CDR3 is 19 residues long. CDR3 protein: CAWSVMPRLRQEWNTEAFF. The CDR3 DNA sequence: TGTGCCTGGAGTGTAATGCCAAGACTCCGACAGGAGTGGAACACTGAAGCTTTCTTT.

The chain links TRBV5-1 to TRBJ2-1, with TRBD2 matching over 10 bases. V lost 5 bases and J lost 5; bases outside the gene matches: 7. Germline loops: CDR1 SGHRS, CDR2 YFSETQ. The CDR3 runs to 15 residues. CDR3 DNA sequence: TGCGCCAGCAGGTTCGGGACTAGCGAGAACAATGAGCAGTTCTTC. Its translation is CASRFGTSENNEQFF.

The rearrangement joins TRBV5-1 to TRBJ1-2; D unresolved. CDR1 is SGHRS and CDR2 is YFSETQ in the germline V gene. This CDR3 spans 12 amino acids. V was shortened by 2 bases and J by 8 bases, with 10 bases between the two germline ends. The CDR3 spells CASSLEAKGYTF. In nucleotides, the CDR3 is TGCGCCAGCAGCTTAGAAGCTAAGGGCTACACCTTC.

DNA for the CDR3: TGTGCCAGCAGCCACCCCCATGGAGGGAATACGGGGCTTGGCTACACCTTC. This codes for CASSHPHGGNTGLGYTF. The V call is TRBV14, the J call TRBJ1-2; the D gene is possibly TRBD1 (5 bases). Germline loops: CDR1 SGHDN, CDR2 FVKESK. Trimming pared 3 bases from V and 7 bases from J, leaving 24 bases between. The CDR3 sequence is 17 residues long.

The gene calls are TRBV2 and TRBJ1-6; tentatively, D is TRBD1 (5 bases). CDR3 length equals 12 residues. Germline V gives CDR1 SNHLY, CDR2 FYNNEI. The V gene lost 8 bases and the J gene lost 9 bases, with 11 bases spanning the gap. The CDR3 bases are TGTGCCAGCCTGCAGGGTAGTTCACCCCTCCACTTT. Translation gives CASLQGSSPLHF.

The chain employs TRBV6-4 and TRBJ2-1, with TRBD1 matching 7 bases. Losses at the gene ends were 2 bases for V and 4 bases for J; bases not matched to a gene: 5. The CDR3 is 15 residues long. Germline CDR1 and CDR2: MRHNA and SNTAGT. CDR3: CASSDGTEPYNEQFF. The CDR3 coding sequence is TGTGCCAGCAGTGACGGGACAGAACCATACAATGAGCAGTTCTTC.

CDR3 protein: CASSPVSGNTIYF. The CDR3, as DNA: TGTGCCAGCTCACCTGTCAGTGGAAACACCATATATTTT. The V gene is TRBV18, the J gene TRBJ1-3; no definite D call. The germline V gene encodes CDR1 KGHSH and CDR2 LQKENI. With 3 bases removed from V and 3 bases from J, the gap between germline ends came to 6 bases. The CDR3 sequence is 13 residues long.

This chain links TRBV5-1 with TRBJ2-1; 13 bases align to TRBD2. Germline V gene data show CDR1 as SGHRS and CDR2 as YFSETQ. There are 15 residues in the CDR3. V lost 4 bases to trimming and J lost 8 bases; unmatched junction nucleotides: 6. As DNA, the CDR3 is TGCGCCAGCAGCAGGACTAGCGGGAGTACCCATGAGCAGTTCTTC. It codes for CASSRTSGSTHEQFF.

V usage is TRBV30 and J usage is TRBJ1-2, with TRBD1 as a possible D gene (5 bases). The CDR3 consists of 13 residues. With 5 bases removed from V and 1 base from J, the gap between germline ends came to 11 bases. From germline, CDR1 is GTSNPN and CDR2 SVGIG (reference sequence). The CDR3 reads CAWETRVNYGYTF. The DNA for the CDR3 is TGTGCCTGGGAGACCAGGGTTAACTATGGCTACACCTTC.

The chain carries TRBV6-5 and TRBJ1-2; weak D call: TRBD1 (6 bases). Trimming removed 2 bases from V and 4 bases from J, with 11 bases in between. The germline gives CDR1 MNHEY, CDR2 SVGAGI. The CDR3 spans 14 residues. The chain's CDR3 is CASSYGLQGYGYTF. The CDR3, as DNA: TGTGCCAGCAGTTACGGGCTACAGGGCTATGGCTACACCTTC.

This chain uses TRBV7-8 with TRBJ2-7; no clear D. Trimming left V 5 bases short and J 0 bases short, with 11 bases between. The CDR3 is 14 residues long. Looked up from germline, CDR1 is SGHVS and CDR2 is FQNEAQ. CDR3: CASSPGRNSYEQYF. CDR3 DNA: TGTGCCAGCAGCCCTGGCCGCAACTCCTACGAGCAGTACTTC.

V is TRBV4-2 and J is TRBJ2-2; 11 nucleotides match TRBD2. V lost 0 bases, J lost 6 bases, and 0 bases stayed unmatched. The germline V gene encodes CDR1 LGHNA and CDR2 YNFKEQ. The CDR3 has 15 amino acids. The CDR3 region is CASSQDSGGAGELFF. The CDR3 DNA is TGTGCCAGCAGCCAAGATAGCGGGGGGGCCGGGGAGCTGTTTTTT.

The rearrangement uses TRBV23-1 and TRBJ1-2, with D possibly matching TRBD1 (5 bases). TRBV23-1 is annotated as an ORF whose role is uncertain. This CDR3 has 15 amino acids. V lost 0 bases and J 7 bases, leaving 15 bases between the germline ends. The CDR3 protein is CASSQSWGGMFGYTF. CDR3 DNA sequence: TGCGCCAGCAGTCAATCTTGGGGCGGGATGTTTGGCTACACCTTC.